This T cell receptor beta chain was captured in a study of blood T cells in healthy people across ages. With respect to this clonotype: The antigen is undetermined. Sequence at one end of the junction differs from germline and may be a read error.

This CDR3 is 15 amino acids long. Germline V gene data show CDR1 as SGDLS and CDR2 as YYNGEE. Sample-barcoded 5' priming and a J-beta primer mix drove a second PCR of roughly 6 to 12 cycles. TCRdb processed the 5' RACE reads anew with MiXCR; each CDR3 protein has one entry. The repertoire includes approximately 700,000 distinct CDR3 sequences, around 32% of them detected once, and approximately 15% sits in the top ten. General study findings and limits: TCR beta diversity per million T cells fell roughly linearly with age.

This rearrangement joins TRBV9 to TRBJ1-5; tentatively, D is TRBD1 (5 bases). Sequenced: blood. The receptor was isolated from a woman of 80 years or more in good health. CDR3 sequence (DNA): TGTGCCAGCGGCGTAGATTCAGGGCCTGATCAGCCCCAGCATTTT. As protein: CASGVDSGPDQPQHF.